This T cell receptor beta chain was sequenced for a study of blood T cell repertoires in COVID-19. Study context: The United States, Italy and Spain supplied acute and convalescent COVID-19 samples. The analysed material was cDNA or gDNA that came from T cells, B-cell-depleted T cells, or PBMCs.

Individuals aged 18 to 89 years were recruited from roughly 23 US areas. The V end was cut by 3 bases, the J end by 10 bases, with 10 bases between. CDR1 is MDHEN, CDR2 SYDVKM, per germline. The CDR3 runs to 12 residues. Repertoires were generated with immunoSEQ multiplex PCR, while TCRdb's copy carries only in-frame clones and drops some. The top ten hold around 3% of the sample, which has around 250,000 clones, over 70% seen once. The sample comprised PBMCs or T cells enriched from blood (not recorded which). The rearrangement links TRBV28 to TRBJ2-1; D is undetermined. The receptor comes from a woman aged 40 to 49 who had been exposed to COVID-19. CDR3 DNA sequence: TGTGCCAGCAGTTTTTCCGTCGGGGAGCAGTTCTTC. Translation gives CASSFSVGEQFF. The full variable domain, rest sourced from reference TRBV28 and TRBJ2-1, is DVKVTQSSRYLVKRTGEKVFLECVQDMDHENMFWYRQDPGLGLRLIYFSYDVKMKEKGDIPEGYSVSREKKERFSLILESASTNQTSMYLCASSFSVGEQFFGPGTRLTVL.